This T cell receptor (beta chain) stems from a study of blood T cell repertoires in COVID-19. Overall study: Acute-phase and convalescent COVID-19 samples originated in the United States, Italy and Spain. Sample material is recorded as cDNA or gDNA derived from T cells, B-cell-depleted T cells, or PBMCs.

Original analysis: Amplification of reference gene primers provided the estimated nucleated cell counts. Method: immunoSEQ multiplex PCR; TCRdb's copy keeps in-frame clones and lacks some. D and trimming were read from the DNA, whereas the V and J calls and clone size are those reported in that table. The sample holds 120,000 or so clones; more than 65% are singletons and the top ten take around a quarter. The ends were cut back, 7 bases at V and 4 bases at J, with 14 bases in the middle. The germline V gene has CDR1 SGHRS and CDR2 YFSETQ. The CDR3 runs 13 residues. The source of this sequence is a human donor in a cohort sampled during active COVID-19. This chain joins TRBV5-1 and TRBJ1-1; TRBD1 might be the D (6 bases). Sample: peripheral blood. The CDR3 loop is CASSSGGGTEAFF. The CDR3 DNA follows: TGCGCCAGCTCTTCGGGAGGGGGCACTGAAGCTTTCTTT.